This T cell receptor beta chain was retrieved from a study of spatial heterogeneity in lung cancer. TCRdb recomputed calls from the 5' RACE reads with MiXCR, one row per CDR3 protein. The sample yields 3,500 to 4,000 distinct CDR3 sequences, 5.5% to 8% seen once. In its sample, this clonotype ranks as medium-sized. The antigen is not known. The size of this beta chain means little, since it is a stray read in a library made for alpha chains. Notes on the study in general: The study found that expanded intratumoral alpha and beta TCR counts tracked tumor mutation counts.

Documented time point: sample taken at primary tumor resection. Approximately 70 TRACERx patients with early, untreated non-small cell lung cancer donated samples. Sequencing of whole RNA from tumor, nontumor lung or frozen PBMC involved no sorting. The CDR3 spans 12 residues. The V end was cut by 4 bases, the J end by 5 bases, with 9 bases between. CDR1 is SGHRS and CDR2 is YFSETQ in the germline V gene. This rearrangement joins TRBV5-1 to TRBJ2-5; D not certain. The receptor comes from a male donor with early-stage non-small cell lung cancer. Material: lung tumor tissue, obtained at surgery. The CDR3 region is CASSVNLETQYF. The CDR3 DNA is TGCGCCAGCAGCGTGAATTTGGAGACCCAGTACTTC.